These 20 T cell receptor beta chains share one sample of origin, sequenced in a study of shared clonotypes between healthy human individuals. The protocol was immunoSEQ multiplex PCR, while the TCRdb copy is restricted to in-frame clones and leaves out a portion. Among 2 million to 2.5 million clones listed, more than 90% were seen once. The material sequenced was naive CD4+ T cells sorted from blood. The subset: CD45RA+ positively selected. The receptors were gathered from a man aged 18 to 30 in good health.

Note on this clone: The sample holds other DNA sequences that translate to the same CDR3. The chain combines TRBV4-1 with TRBJ1-2, with 8 bases that match TRBD1. The CDR3 sequence is 14 residues long. The V gene end was trimmed by 4 bases and the J gene end by 6 bases; junction bases not matched to a gene: 7. Germline V gene lookup returns CDR1 MGHRA and CDR2 YSYEKL. CDR3 in DNA: TGCGCCAGCAGCCTCCCTGGACAGGGTGATGGCTACACCTTC. Translated: CASSLPGQGDGYTF.

The chain is built from TRBV11-3 and TRBJ2-7, with 12 bases aligning to TRBD2. The CDR3 extends over 15 amino acids. CDR1 SGHNT and CDR2 YENEEA come from the germline V gene. The junction had 5 bases not matched to a gene; V was cut back by 5 bases and J by 3 bases. The CDR3 loop is CASSPGLAGDYEQYF. The CDR3 DNA reads as TGTGCCAGCAGCCCGGGACTAGCGGGTGACTACGAGCAGTACTTC.

The chain employs TRBV6-1 and TRBJ2-7; TRBD1 or TRBD2 may be the D gene (7 bases each). This CDR3 comprises 18 residues. The germline V and J ends were trimmed by 2 bases and 2 bases, with 22 bases remaining between them. Per the germline V gene, CDR1 is MNHNS and CDR2 is SASEGT. The CDR3 is CASSERGRGGLLTYEQYF. The DNA for the CDR3 is TGTGCCAGCAGTGAAAGGGGCAGGGGGGGATTATTAACCTACGAGCAGTACTTC.

J is TRBJ2-7 and V is TRBV7-9, with D maybe TRBD1 (5 bases). Trimming shortened V by 0 bases and J by 3 bases, and 9 bases separated the two germline ends. The CDR3 is made up of 14 amino acids. Germline V gene lookup returns CDR1 SEHNR and CDR2 FQNEAQ (reference sequence). The CDR3 reads CASSLAAGNYEQYF. For the CDR3, the DNA is TGTGCCAGCAGCTTAGCGGCAGGGAACTACGAGCAGTACTTC. Combining the CDR3 with reference TRBV7-9 and TRBJ2-7 gives the whole variable domain DTGVSQNPRHKITKRGQNVTFRCDPISEHNRLYWYRQTLGQGPEFLTYFQNEAQLEKSRLLSDRFSAERPKGSFSTLEIQRTEQGDSAMYLCASSLAAGNYEQYFGPGTRLTVT.

The chain combines TRBV7-9 with TRBJ1-1; D unresolved. CDR1 and CDR2 (germline): SEHNR, FQNEAQ (reference sequence). V gave up 1 base and J gave up 5 bases, with 5 bases separating them. This CDR3 comprises 12 residues. CDR3 sequence: CASSLDETEAFF. DNA for the CDR3: TGTGCCAGCAGCTTAGACGAAACTGAAGCTTTCTTT.

The chain couples TRBV19 to TRBJ1-5, with D maybe TRBD1 (5 bases). This CDR3 spans 12 amino acids. The ends were cut back, 10 bases at V and 2 bases at J, with 9 bases in the middle. CDR1 and CDR2 (germline): LNHDA, SQIVND (reference sequence). The CDR3 loop reads CATIGGNQPQHF. In nucleotides, the CDR3 is TGTGCCACCATAGGGGGCAATCAGCCCCAGCATTTT.

As to this clone: The same CDR3 can be traced to other DNA sequences in this sample. The J gene is TRBJ1-2, the V gene TRBV19; no clear D gene. The CDR3 consists of 13 residues. Germline loops: CDR1 LNHDA, CDR2 SQIVND (reference sequence). Trimming pared 5 bases from V and 2 bases from J, leaving 9 bases between. CDR3 amino acids: CASSPDGNYGYTF. CDR3 nucleotides: TGTGCCAGTAGTCCCGACGGGAACTATGGCTACACCTTC.

The chain is built from TRBV11-2 and TRBJ2-2; the match to TRBD2 covers 10 bases. J lost 1 base, V lost 5 bases, and 4 bases had no gene match. CDR1 is SGHAT and CDR2 is FQNNGV in the germline V gene. The CDR3 consists of 16 residues. The CDR3 nucleotides read TGTGCCAGCAGCCAAAGGACTAGCGGGAACACCGGGGAGCTGTTTTTT. The encoded protein is CASSQRTSGNTGELFF. Drawing the rest from reference TRBV11-2 and TRBJ2-2, the complete variable domain is EAGVAQSPRYKIIEKRQSVAFWCNPISGHATLYWYQQILGQGPKLLIQFQNNGVVDDSQLPKDRFSAERLKGVDSTLKIQPAKLEDSAVYLCASSQRTSGNTGELFFGEGSRLTVL.

V usage is TRBV11-3 and J usage is TRBJ1-1; D might be TRBD1 (5 bases). The V end was cut by 5 bases, the J end by 6 bases, with 13 bases between. Germline V lookup: CDR1 SGHNT, CDR2 YENEEA. This CDR3 contains 13 residues. The chain's CDR3 is CASSPGRGAEAFF. The DNA for the CDR3 is TGTGCCAGCAGCCCAGGGCGGGGCGCTGAAGCTTTCTTT.

The chain is built from TRBV5-1 and TRBJ1-1; no definite D call. Deletions cut 6 bases from V and 0 bases from J, with 9 bases between. The CDR3 runs to 13 residues. Germline V CDR1 and CDR2: SGHRS, YFSETQ. The CDR3 spells CASMRDLNTEAFF. The CDR3 DNA reads as TGCGCCAGCATGCGGGATTTGAACACTGAAGCTTTCTTT.

This rearrangement joins TRBV2 to TRBJ1-1, with D unresolved. Germline V gives CDR1 SNHLY, CDR2 FYNNEI. The V gene lost 4 bases and the J gene lost 3 bases, with 12 bases spanning the gap. CDR3 length: 14 amino acids. CDR3 nucleotide sequence: TGTGCCAGCAGTGGGTGGACGAGGGACACTGAAGCTTTCTTT. Translating gives CASSGWTRDTEAFF.

The V gene is TRBV2, the J gene TRBJ2-6; D gene unclear. V was clipped by 8 bases and J by 0 bases, with 8 bases between them. This CDR3 has 14 residues. The V gene's germline CDR1 is SNHLY and CDR2 FYNNEI. The CDR3 nucleotides read TGTGCCAGCCTCCTATACTCTGGGGCCAACGTCCTGACTTTC. It encodes CASLLYSGANVLTF.

V gene TRBV5-1 combines with J gene TRBJ2-7; 9 bases are shared with TRBD1. V gave up 3 bases and J gave up 7 bases; unmatched junction bases: 11. The CDR3 has 15 residues. CDR1 and CDR2 from the germline V gene are SGHRS and YFSETQ. CDR3 sequence reads: CASSWGTGQPREQYF. The CDR3 DNA reads TGCGCCAGCAGCTGGGGGACAGGGCAACCGAGGGAGCAGTACTTC.

The rearrangement joins TRBV6-5 to TRBJ2-7; 7 bases map to TRBD1. V dropped 6 bases and J dropped 6; count of bases not matched to a gene: 8. Germline CDR1 is MNHEY and CDR2 is SVGAGI. The CDR3 length is 13 residues. CDR3 DNA sequence: TGTGCCAGCAGCAACACAGGGGAGACCGAGCAGTACTTC. Protein: CASSNTGETEQYF.

A remark on this clone: At the DNA level, this CDR3 is encoded by other sequences in the same sample as well. The chain links TRBV6-6 to TRBJ1-2; D is undetermined. Trimming left V 4 bases short and J 3 bases short, with 9 bases between. The CDR3 totals 13 residues. The germline gives CDR1 MNHNY, CDR2 SVGAGI (reference sequence). The CDR3 DNA follows: TGTGCCAGCAGTTCCGGGCGGGACTATGGCTACACCTTC. It is translated as CASSSGRDYGYTF.

This rearrangement joins TRBV5-1 to TRBJ1-4; TRBD1 matches at 7 bases. In germline, CDR1 is SGHRS, CDR2 YFSETQ. V was clipped by 4 bases and J by 7 bases; unmatched bases: 13. The CDR3 length is 16 residues. CDR3: CASSETPGRGAEKLFF. The DNA for the CDR3 is TGCGCCAGCAGCGAGACCCCGGGCAGGGGGGCTGAAAAACTGTTTTTT.

This chain connects TRBV5-1 to TRBJ1-4, with a possible D match to TRBD1 (5 bases). This CDR3 has 16 amino acids. Germline-derived CDR1 and CDR2 are SGHRS and YFSETQ. Trimming took off 7 bases at V and 0 bases at J, with 16 bases between the two ends. The CDR3 DNA sequence: TGCGCCAGCTCCGGGGGAGACATCACAACTAATGAAAAACTGTTTTTT. As protein: CASSGGDITTNEKLFF. The full variable domain, its missing parts supplied by reference TRBV5-1 and TRBJ1-4, is KAGVTQTPRYLIKTRGQQVTLSCSPISGHRSVSWYQQTPGQGLQFLFEYFSETQRNKGNFPGRFSGRQFSNSRSEMNVSTLELGDSALYLCASSGGDITTNEKLFFGSGTQLSVL.

As for this clone: Different DNA sequences within this sample yield the same CDR3. The chain joins TRBV4-1 to TRBJ1-5, with TRBD1 matching 7 bases. Germline V CDR1 and CDR2: MGHRA, YSYEKL. Trimming at V came to 1 base and at J to 1 base, leaving 1 base not matched to a gene. This CDR3 region has 15 residues. The CDR3 region is CASSQGDSSNQPQHF. CDR3 nucleotide sequence: TGCGCCAGCAGCCAAGGGGACAGCAGCAATCAGCCCCAGCATTTT.

The chain uses TRBV27 and TRBJ1-2, with a tentative D call TRBD1 (6 bases). CDR1 and CDR2 from the germline V gene are MNHEY and SMNVEV (reference sequence). The CDR3 has 14 residues. Trimming left V 3 bases short and J 8 bases short, with 16 bases between. This CDR3 is CASSFRSGAGGYTF. Here the CDR3 DNA reads TGTGCCAGCAGTTTCAGGTCGGGGGCGGGGGGCTACACCTTC.

The rearrangement links TRBV5-1 to TRBJ1-2; unclear D gene. Germline V gene lookup returns CDR1 SGHRS and CDR2 YFSETQ. Trimming removed 5 bases at V and 7 bases at J, with 15 bases between. The CDR3 spans 13 residues. The CDR3 loop reads CASRADLEAGYTF. The DNA for the CDR3 is TGCGCCAGCAGGGCCGATTTGGAAGCTGGCTACACCTTC. The full variable domain, with the rest looked up from reference TRBV5-1 and TRBJ1-2, is KAGVTQTPRYLIKTRGQQVTLSCSPISGHRSVSWYQQTPGQGLQFLFEYFSETQRNKGNFPGRFSGRQFSNSRSEMNVSTLELGDSALYLCASRADLEAGYTFGSGTRLTVV.